The rows below give T cell receptor beta chains drawn from one sample of a study of blood T cell repertoires in COVID-19. Libraries were prepared by immunoSEQ multiplex PCR; TCRdb keeps only in-frame clonotypes and omits some of them. The sample lists under 200,000 clones, about four fifths occurring once. The sequencing sample was made of peripheral blood. The origin of the receptors is a woman between 70 and 85 years old who had recovered from COVID-19. CDR3s include the opening cysteine and the closing phenylalanine or tryptophan. Each record gives: CDR3 protein, CDR3 DNA, V gene, D gene, clone size, J gene. D genes are given only for firm matches. A row's size may be missing; if present it is once, few, many or a size class.

CDR3 protein: CASSRDIGETQYF
CDR3 DNA: TGTGCTAGCAGCCGAGACATTGGGGAGACCCAGTACTTC
V gene: TRBV7-7
D gene: -
clone size: -
J gene: TRBJ2-5

CDR3 protein: CASRGGDSLTDTQYF
CDR3 DNA: TGTGCCAGTAGGGGAGGGGACTCCCTCACAGATACGCAGTATTTT
V gene: TRBV19
D gene: TRBD2
clone size: -
J gene: TRBJ2-3

CDR3 protein: CASSQATSGSGYEQYF
CDR3 DNA: TGCGCCAGCAGCCAGGCAACTAGCGGGAGCGGGTACGAGCAGTACTTC
V gene: TRBV4-3
D gene: TRBD2
clone size: -
J gene: TRBJ2-7

CDR3 protein: CASSETRGSYNEQFF
CDR3 DNA: TGTGCCAGCAGTGAAACGAGGGGGTCCTACAATGAGCAGTTCTTC
V gene: TRBV2
D gene: -
clone size: -
J gene: TRBJ2-1

CDR3 protein: CAWSLPGGPETQYF
CDR3 DNA: TGTGCCTGGAGTCTCCCCGGGGGGCCGGAGACCCAGTACTTC
V gene: TRBV30
D gene: -
clone size: once
J gene: TRBJ2-5

CDR3 protein: CASSPGNSGLGSPLHF
CDR3 DNA: TGTGCCAGCAGCCCGGGGAACAGCGGGCTTGGGTCACCCCTCCACTTT
V gene: TRBV7-8
D gene: -
clone size: few
J gene: TRBJ1-6

CDR3 protein: CATAGGGYSNQPQHF
CDR3 DNA: TGTGCCACCGCTGGGGGGGGCTATAGCAATCAGCCCCAGCATTTT
V gene: TRBV10-3
D gene: -
clone size: -
J gene: TRBJ1-5

CDR3 protein: CATQGPNHGSYEQYF
CDR3 DNA: TGTGCCACCCAGGGCCCAAACCACGGCTCCTACGAGCAGTACTTC
V gene: TRBV6-5
D gene: -
clone size: -
J gene: TRBJ2-7

CDR3 protein: CASSPPRGGRREQYF
CDR3 DNA: TGTGCCAGCAGTCCCCCCAGGGGCGGGCGTCGCGAGCAGTACTTC
V gene: TRBV27
D gene: -
clone size: -
J gene: TRBJ2-7

CDR3 protein: CASRPGLAGGLAKNIQYF
CDR3 DNA: TGTGCCAGTAGGCCGGGACTAGCGGGGGGACTAGCCAAAAACATTCAGTACTTC
V gene: TRBV19
D gene: TRBD2
clone size: -
J gene: TRBJ2-4

CDR3 protein: CASSLGGGYTF
CDR3 DNA: TGTGCCAGCAGCCTCGGAGGAGGCTACACCTTC
V gene: TRBV28
D gene: -
clone size: -
J gene: TRBJ1-2

CDR3 protein: CASSPWTGRFSPLHF
CDR3 DNA: TGTGCCAGCAGCCCCTGGACAGGGAGATTCTCACCCCTCCACTTT
V gene: TRBV3-1/TRBV3-2
D gene: TRBD1
clone size: -
J gene: TRBJ1-6

CDR3 protein: CAWSVGQGMDEQYF
CDR3 DNA: TGTGCCTGGAGTGTAGGCCAGGGGATGGACGAGCAGTACTTC
V gene: TRBV30
D gene: -
clone size: -
J gene: TRBJ2-7

CDR3 protein: CASSSWDREGGYTF
CDR3 DNA: TGTGCCAGCAGTAGTTGGGACAGGGAGGGTGGCTACACCTTC
V gene: TRBV6-5
D gene: TRBD1
clone size: -
J gene: TRBJ1-2

CDR3 protein: CASSLAPSGKLFF
CDR3 DNA: TGTGCCAGCAGCTTGGCCCCCAGTGGAAAACTGTTTTTT
V gene: TRBV5-4
D gene: -
clone size: few
J gene: TRBJ1-4

CDR3 protein: CASSAPGLAGGGSDTQYF
CDR3 DNA: TGTGCCAGCAGCGCACCTGGACTAGCGGGAGGTGGGTCAGATACGCAGTATTTT
V gene: TRBV9
D gene: TRBD2
clone size: -
J gene: TRBJ2-3

CDR3 protein: CASSPQETQYF
CDR3 DNA: TGTGCCAGCAGCCCCCAGGAGACCCAGTACTTC
V gene: TRBV7-2
D gene: -
clone size: -
J gene: TRBJ2-5

CDR3 protein: CASSVGQGTSYEQYF
CDR3 DNA: TGTGCCAGCAGCGTAGGGCAGGGGACCTCCTACGAGCAGTACTTC
V gene: TRBV9
D gene: -
clone size: few
J gene: TRBJ2-7

CDR3 protein: CASSLPSQGVAYTF
CDR3 DNA: TGTGCCAGCAGCTTGCCGTCACAGGGGGTGGCCTACACCTTC
V gene: TRBV5-6
D gene: TRBD1
clone size: -
J gene: TRBJ1-2

CDR3 protein: CASTTGGRETQYF
CDR3 DNA: TGTGCCAGCACCACAGGGGGCCGAGAGACCCAGTACTTC
V gene: TRBV7-3
D gene: TRBD1
clone size: -
J gene: TRBJ2-5

CDR3 protein: CSARGGGNTEAFF
CDR3 DNA: TGCAGCGCTCGGGGCGGGGGGAACACTGAAGCTTTCTTT
V gene: TRBV29-1
D gene: -
clone size: -
J gene: TRBJ1-1

CDR3 protein: CASSLEAGGGSEKLFF
CDR3 DNA: TGCGCCAGCAGCTTGGAGGCAGGGGGAGGTAGTGAAAAACTGTTTTTT
V gene: TRBV5-1
D gene: TRBD1
clone size: few
J gene: TRBJ1-4

CDR3 protein: CASSVVAVSVPGGYTF
CDR3 DNA: TGTGCCAGCAGCGTAGTGGCAGTCTCGGTACCGGGTGGCTACACCTTC
V gene: TRBV9
D gene: -
clone size: -
J gene: TRBJ1-2

CDR3 protein: CASSYGTSGNEQYF
CDR3 DNA: TGTGCCAGCAGTTACGGGACTAGCGGGAACGAGCAGTACTTC
V gene: TRBV6-5
D gene: TRBD2
clone size: -
J gene: TRBJ2-7

CDR3 protein: CASSSPGRTSNGYTF
CDR3 DNA: TGTGCCAGCAGCTCCCCCGGGAGGACCTCGAATGGCTACACCTTC
V gene: TRBV5-6
D gene: -
clone size: -
J gene: TRBJ1-2

CDR3 protein: CASSLGQVQNQPQHF
CDR3 DNA: TGCGCCAGCAGCCTGGGTCAGGTCCAAAATCAGCCCCAGCATTTT
V gene: TRBV4-1
D gene: -
clone size: few
J gene: TRBJ1-5

CDR3 protein: CAISESTGGREAFF
CDR3 DNA: TGTGCCATCAGTGAGTCGACTGGGGGCAGGGAAGCTTTCTTT
V gene: TRBV10-3
D gene: -
clone size: -
J gene: TRBJ1-1